One and the same sample provided the 32 T cell receptor beta chains below, sequenced in a study of blood T cell repertoires in COVID-19. Sequencing was performed with immunoSEQ multiplex PCR; in TCRdb, only in-frame clones are kept and a portion is missing. The profile shows roughly 300,000 clones, over 75% of them singletons. Sequencing was performed on peripheral blood. These receptors were obtained from a woman between 50 and 59 years old who had recovered from COVID-19.

The chain is built from TRBV20-1 and TRBJ1-2, with D possibly TRBD1 on 5 matching bases. V lost 6 bases and J 3 bases, leaving 8 bases between the germline ends. Germline V gene lookup returns CDR1 DFQATT and CDR2 SNEGSKA (reference sequence). CDR3 length equals 11 residues. In DNA form, the CDR3 reads TGCAGTGCCGGGGGAGACTATGGCTACACCTTC. As protein: CSAGGDYGYTF.

J is TRBJ2-7 and V is TRBV10-1; 8 bases fit TRBD1. J lost 5 bases, V lost 4 bases, and 7 bases had no gene match. The CDR3 covers 14 residues. CDR1 and CDR2 (germline): WNHNN, SYGVQD (reference sequence). CDR3 coding DNA: TGCGCCAGCAGTGCTAGGACAGGGCGCAACGAGCAGTACTTC. Encoded protein: CASSARTGRNEQYF.

V is TRBV28 and J is TRBJ2-4; D remains unclear. This CDR3 has 15 residues. The V end was cut by 1 base, the J end by 0 bases, with 7 bases between. Germline V gene data show CDR1 as MDHEN and CDR2 as SYDVKM. CDR3 protein: CASSLSDIAKNIQYF. Written as DNA, the CDR3 is TGTGCCAGCAGTTTATCTGACATAGCCAAAAACATTCAGTACTTC.

This chain joins TRBV6-5 and TRBJ2-7; 8 bases are a match to TRBD1. Germline V CDR1 and CDR2: MNHEY, SVGAGI. The junction had 4 bases not matched to a gene; V was cut back by 6 bases and J by 3 bases. This CDR3 has 13 residues. The CDR3 protein is CASRPTGGYEQYF. The CDR3 DNA reads as TGTGCCAGCAGACCCACAGGGGGCTACGAGCAGTACTTC.

V gene TRBV18 combines with J gene TRBJ2-7, with 8 bases matching TRBD2. This CDR3 is built from 15 residues. Germline-derived CDR1 and CDR2 are KGHSH and LQKENI. After removal of 6 bases from V and 0 bases from J, the junction contained 7 bases not matched to a gene. This CDR3 reads CASSPWSGGSYEQYF. The CDR3 nucleotides are TGTGCCAGCTCCCCATGGAGCGGGGGCTCCTACGAGCAGTACTTC.

This chain uses TRBV4-3 with TRBJ2-1; D unclear. CDR1 is LGHNA, CDR2 YSLEER, per germline. The V gene lost 2 bases and the J gene lost 7 bases, with 6 bases spanning the gap. CDR3 length: 12 residues. CDR3 region: CASSQHYNEQFF. The CDR3 DNA reads TGCGCCAGCAGCCAACACTATAATGAGCAGTTCTTC.

The sample holds a few counts of this clone. V is TRBV5-1 and J is TRBJ1-1; TRBD1 aligns across 8 bases. The CDR3 runs to 16 residues. The trim removed 4 bases at V and 7 bases at J, leaving 15 bases unmatched. CDR1 SGHRS and CDR2 YFSETQ come from the germline V gene. The DNA for the CDR3 is TGCGCCAGCAGCCCTCGGACAGGGCCCACTTTTGTTGAAGCTTTCTTT. This codes for CASSPRTGPTFVEAFF.

The V call is TRBV15, the J call TRBJ2-7; D might be TRBD1 (5 bases). Germline V gene data show CDR1 as LNHNV and CDR2 as YYDKDF (reference sequence). V was cut by 3 bases and J by 6 bases, with 15 bases left in between. The CDR3 loop spans 14 amino acids. This chain's CDR3 is CATSSYQERGEQYF. Written as DNA, the CDR3 is TGTGCCACCAGCAGTTACCAGGAAAGGGGCGAGCAGTACTTC.

The chain combines TRBV3-1 (or the pseudogene TRBV3-2) with TRBJ1-5; the D gene is possibly TRBD1 (5 bases). Germline CDR1 reads LGHDT; CDR2 reads YNNKEL (reference sequence). This CDR3 spans 14 amino acids. V was shortened by 3 bases and J by 5 bases, with 11 bases between the two germline ends. DNA of the CDR3: TGTGCCAGCAGCCATACCTTAGGGGATCAGCCCCAGCATTTT. This translates into CASSHTLGDQPQHF.

The J gene is TRBJ2-3, the V gene TRBV9, with TRBD2 as a possible D gene (6 bases). This CDR3 has 14 residues. The germline CDR1 and CDR2 sequences are SGDLS and YYNGEE. Deletions cut 0 bases from V and 6 bases from J, with 11 bases between. The CDR3 DNA reads as TGTGCCAGCAGCGTAGAAGTGGGAGGCGATACGCAGTATTTT. It translates to CASSVEVGGDTQYF.

This clone was seen a single time. This chain connects TRBV28 to TRBJ2-4, with 8 positions matching TRBD1. The CDR3 totals 15 residues. Germline V lookup: CDR1 MDHEN, CDR2 SYDVKM. V gave up 5 bases and J gave up 6 bases; unmatched junction bases: 9. CDR3 bases: TGTGCCAGCAGTCCACCGGACAGGGAGTTAAACATTCAGTACTTC. Residues: CASSPPDRELNIQYF.

The chain recombines TRBV11-2 with TRBJ2-5; TRBD2 agrees at 14 bases. This CDR3 spans 18 amino acids. Looked up from germline, CDR1 is SGHAT and CDR2 is FQNNGV. The ends lost 5 bases at V and 0 bases at J; junction bases unmatched: 8. The CDR3 protein is CASSPRTSGGLYQETQYF. The CDR3 DNA follows: TGTGCCAGCAGCCCCCGGACTAGCGGGGGGCTATACCAAGAGACCCAGTACTTC.

The chain recombines TRBV5-4 with TRBJ2-7; TRBD2 matches 8 bases. Germline CDR1 and CDR2: SGHNT and YYREEE (reference sequence). After removal of 3 bases from V and 3 bases from J, the junction contained 8 bases not matched to a gene. The CDR3 has 15 amino acids. The DNA for the CDR3 is TGTGCCAGCAGCTCGGGGGGGGCATCGGTCTACGAGCAGTACTTC. Its translation: CASSSGGASVYEQYF.

V is TRBV6-6 and J is TRBJ1-4; TRBD1 aligns across 7 bases. V was clipped by 6 bases and J by 7 bases; unmatched bases: 8. Germline-derived CDR1 and CDR2 are MNHNY and SVGAGI (reference sequence). The CDR3 has 14 amino acids. Written as DNA, the CDR3 is TGTGCCAGCAGACCTACAGGGGAAGGTGAAAAACTGTTTTTT. It codes for CASRPTGEGEKLFF.

This clone was seen a few times. V and J are TRBV11-2 and TRBJ2-1; 11 positions agree with TRBD2. The V and J ends lost 4 bases and 13 bases, in that order; junction bases with no gene match: 3. The CDR3 consists of 12 residues. Looked up from germline, CDR1 is SGHAT and CDR2 is FQNNGV. The CDR3 reads CASSSSGGSQFF. CDR3 DNA: TGTGCCAGCAGCTCTAGCGGGGGGTCCCAGTTCTTC. The full variable domain, its missing parts supplied by reference TRBV11-2 and TRBJ2-1, is EAGVAQSPRYKIIEKRQSVAFWCNPISGHATLYWYQQILGQGPKLLIQFQNNGVVDDSQLPKDRFSAERLKGVDSTLKIQPAKLEDSAVYLCASSSSGGSQFFGPGTRLTVL.

The chain has TRBV5-4 and TRBJ2-3; no clear D gene. Germline V lookup: CDR1 SGHNT, CDR2 YYREEE (reference sequence). The CDR3 is 16 residues long. The germline V and J ends were trimmed by 0 bases and 0 bases, with 11 bases remaining between them. CDR3 nucleotide sequence: TGTGCCAGCAGCTTGGGGCCATCATATAGCACAGATACGCAGTATTTT. Protein: CASSLGPSYSTDTQYF.

V and J are TRBV7-9 and TRBJ2-1; the D gene is possibly TRBD2 (5 bases). The CDR3 covers 17 residues. V lost 1 base, J lost 0 bases, and 13 bases lay in between. In germline, CDR1 is SEHNR, CDR2 FQNEAQ (reference sequence). The CDR3 bases are TGTGCCAGCAGCTTAGGGACTTACACTAGCTCCTACAATGAGCAGTTCTTC. This translates into CASSLGTYTSSYNEQFF.

The CDR3 loop reads CASSSHGGNTGELFF. The DNA of the CDR3 is TGTGCCAGCAGCTCGCACGGGGGGAACACCGGGGAGCTGTTTTTT. The chain is built from TRBV7-2 and TRBJ2-2, with a weak D call TRBD2 (6 bases). The germline gives CDR1 SGHTA, CDR2 FQGNSA. The CDR3 spans 15 residues. V lost 4 bases and J lost 1, with 10 bases in between.

The genes are TRBV12-3 or TRBV12-4 and TRBJ2-1, with D uncertain. The V end was cut by 2 bases, the J end by 7 bases, with 9 bases between. The CDR3 has 13 residues. CDR3 amino acids: CASSLFRENEQFF. The DNA for the CDR3 is TGTGCCAGCAGTTTATTCCGAGAGAATGAGCAGTTCTTC.

This sequence joins TRBV28 and TRBJ2-7; 8 bases line up with TRBD2. Germline assignment: CDR1 MDHEN and CDR2 SYDVKM. The CDR3 covers 14 residues. Trimming took 6 bases from V and 7 from J; bases not matched to a gene: 11. CDR3 nucleotides: TGTGCCAGCAGCCCCCCCGGGGGGGCCGGTGAGCAGTACTTC. Protein product: CASSPPGGAGEQYF.

The V call is TRBV12-3 or TRBV12-4, the J call TRBJ2-2, with TRBD1 identical over 7 bases. The CDR3 runs to 13 residues. The trim removed 4 bases at V and 13 bases at J, leaving 9 bases unmatched. DNA of the CDR3: TGTGCCAGCAGTTCGATACAGACAGGGACGCTGTTTTTT. Its translation: CASSSIQTGTLFF.

The rearrangement links TRBV6-6 to TRBJ1-2; D is uncertain. The CDR3 loop spans 13 amino acids. CDR1 and CDR2 (germline): MNHNY, SVGAGI (reference sequence). V lost 6 bases, J lost 2 bases, and 10 bases lay in between. The CDR3 DNA reads TGTGCCAGCAGAACCCTATTAAACTATGGCTACACCTTC. The encoded protein is CASRTLLNYGYTF.

The chain carries TRBV7-9 and TRBJ2-7; a possible D gene is TRBD1 (7 bases). This CDR3 comprises 16 residues. The V and J ends lost 1 base and 4 bases respectively, with 17 bases between them. CDR1 and CDR2 from the germline V gene are SEHNR and FQNEAQ (reference sequence). CDR3 DNA sequence: TGTGCCAGCAGCTTAGGAGGGGGGACAGCTAGTTACGAGCAGTACTTC. This gives the protein CASSLGGGTASYEQYF.

The chain has TRBV7-9 and TRBJ2-7, with TRBD1 matching over 7 bases. CDR1 and CDR2 from the germline V gene are SEHNR and FQNEAQ (reference sequence). V trimming: 3 bases; J trimming: 1 base; junction bases outside the gene matches: 3. This CDR3 has 14 residues. CDR3 coding DNA: TGTGCCAGCAGCTTTACAGGGGATTCCTACGAGCAGTACTTC. Amino acids: CASSFTGDSYEQYF.

The chain is built from TRBV6-2 or TRBV6-3 and TRBJ2-3, with TRBD2 matching 13 bases. V trimming: 5 bases; J trimming: 2 bases; junction bases outside the gene matches: 10. The CDR3 runs 18 residues. Per the germline V gene, CDR1 is MNHEY and CDR2 is SVGEGT. As DNA, the CDR3 is TGTGCCAGCAGTACCCCGGGGGGACTAGCGGGAAACACAGATACGCAGTATTTT. It codes for CASSTPGGLAGNTDTQYF.

This rearrangement joins TRBV5-1 to TRBJ1-1; 8 bases map to TRBD1. V lost 0 bases to trimming and J lost 11 bases; unmatched junction nucleotides: 12. The length of the CDR3 is 15 residues. Per the germline V gene, CDR1 is SGHRS and CDR2 is YFSETQ. In DNA form, the CDR3 reads TGCGCCAGCAGCTTGGCTCGGGCAGGGGGCGTCGACGCTTTCTTT. It is translated as CASSLARAGGVDAFF.

The V gene is TRBV30, the J gene TRBJ2-3; 7 bases are shared with TRBD2. CDR3 length: 15 amino acids. The V gene's germline CDR1 is GTSNPN and CDR2 SVGIG (reference sequence). With 1 base clipped from V and 2 bases from J, the junction kept 6 bases outside the gene matches. This chain's CDR3 is CAWSEPGGYTDTQYF. For the CDR3, the DNA is TGTGCCTGGAGTGAACCCGGGGGGTACACAGATACGCAGTATTTT.

V is TRBV19 and J is TRBJ2-1; 12 bases line up with TRBD2. The CDR3 loop spans 14 amino acids. Germline assignment: CDR1 LNHDA and CDR2 SQIVND (reference sequence). J gave up 9 bases and V 5 bases, and 5 bases lay outside the gene matches. CDR3 in DNA: TGTGCCAGTAGTCCCCTAGCGGGAGGGGTTGAGCAGTTCTTC. Amino acids: CASSPLAGGVEQFF.

The rearrangement links TRBV9 to TRBJ2-1, with TRBD2 matching 8 bases. CDR1 is SGDLS, CDR2 YYNGEE, per germline. The V gene end was trimmed by 4 bases and the J gene end by 16 bases; junction bases not matched to a gene: 13. The CDR3 is made up of 13 amino acids. CDR3 DNA sequence: TGTGCCAGCAGCTTCGCCGGGACTAGTTATCCCTTCTTC. Translation gives CASSFAGTSYPFF. Full variable domain (missing parts from reference TRBV9 and TRBJ2-1): DSGVTQTPKHLITATGQRVTLRCSPRSGDLSVYWYQQSLDQGLQFLIQYYNGEERAKGNILERFSAQQFPDLHSELNLSSLELGDSALYFCASSFAGTSYPFFGPGTRLTVL.

In regard to this clone: The junction does not match germline at one end; this may be a read error. The rearrangement uses TRBV2 and TRBJ2-1; weak D call: TRBD2 (6 bases). Germline V gives CDR1 SNHLY, CDR2 FYNNEI. The CDR3 loop spans 12 amino acids. CDR3 protein: CASSEGLADKVF. The CDR3 DNA is TGTGCCAGCAGTGAAGGGTTAGCGGACAAGGTCTTC.

CDR3 sequence: CASSQEVIRQERGYTF. CDR3 bases: TGCGCCAGCAGCCAAGAGGTCATTAGACAGGAGCGCGGCTACACCTTC. V usage is TRBV4-3 and J usage is TRBJ1-2; maybe TRBD1 (6 bases). Trimming pared 0 bases from V and 8 bases from J, leaving 19 bases between. The CDR3 runs 16 residues. From germline, CDR1 is LGHNA and CDR2 YSLEER.

Here the CDR3 DNA reads TGTGCCAGCAGCCAAGGACAAAACCAAGAGACCCAGTACTTC. It encodes CASSQGQNQETQYF. V is TRBV14 and J is TRBJ2-5; no reliable D call. This CDR3 region has 14 residues. The germline gives CDR1 SGHDN, CDR2 FVKESK. The V end lost 1 base, the J end lost 0 bases, and 6 bases lay between the germline ends.